This T cell receptor beta chain comes out of a study of cytomegalovirus exposure and HLA in healthy donors. The study ran its PCR with 60 Vbeta and 13 Jbeta primers. Sequenced by immunoSEQ multiplex PCR; TCRdb stores in-frame clones only, minus some. The sample carries 150,000 or so clones, less than 90% recorded once. V lost 5 bases to trimming and J lost 5 bases, with 18 bases between them. The CDR3 consists of 15 residues. The germline gives CDR1 SEHNR, CDR2 FQNEAQ (reference sequence). This clone was detected once. The source is a man aged 18 to 29 in good health and CMV-seronegative. The genes are TRBV7-9 and TRBJ2-5; a weak D match, TRBD2 (5 bases). The sample was PBMCs. In DNA form, the CDR3 reads TGTGCCAGCAGCCCACGGGGTACCACCGGCGAGACCCAGTACTTC. Translation gives CASSPRGTTGETQYF.